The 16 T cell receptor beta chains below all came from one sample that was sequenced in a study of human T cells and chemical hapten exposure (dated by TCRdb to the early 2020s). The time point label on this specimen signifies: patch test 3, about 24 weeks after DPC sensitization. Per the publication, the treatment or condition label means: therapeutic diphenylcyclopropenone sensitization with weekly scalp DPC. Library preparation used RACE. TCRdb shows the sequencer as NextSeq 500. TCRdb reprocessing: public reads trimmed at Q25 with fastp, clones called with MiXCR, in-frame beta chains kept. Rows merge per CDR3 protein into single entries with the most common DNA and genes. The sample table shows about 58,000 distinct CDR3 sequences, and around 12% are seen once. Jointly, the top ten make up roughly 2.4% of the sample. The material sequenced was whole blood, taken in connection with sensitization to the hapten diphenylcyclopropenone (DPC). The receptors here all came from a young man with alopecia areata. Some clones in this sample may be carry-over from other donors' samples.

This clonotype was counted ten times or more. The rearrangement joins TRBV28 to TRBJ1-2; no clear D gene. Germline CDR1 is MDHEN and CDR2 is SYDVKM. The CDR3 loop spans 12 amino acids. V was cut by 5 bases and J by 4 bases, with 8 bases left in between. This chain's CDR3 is CASSLPTYGYTF. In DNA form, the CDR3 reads TGTGCCAGCAGTCTACCCACCTATGGCTACACCTTC.

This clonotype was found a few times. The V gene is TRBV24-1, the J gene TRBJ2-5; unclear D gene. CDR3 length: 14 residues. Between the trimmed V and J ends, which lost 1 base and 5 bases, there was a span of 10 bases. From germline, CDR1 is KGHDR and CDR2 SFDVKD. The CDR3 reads CATSDFKDQETQYF. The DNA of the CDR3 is TGTGCCACCAGTGATTTTAAGGATCAGGAGACCCAGTACTTC.

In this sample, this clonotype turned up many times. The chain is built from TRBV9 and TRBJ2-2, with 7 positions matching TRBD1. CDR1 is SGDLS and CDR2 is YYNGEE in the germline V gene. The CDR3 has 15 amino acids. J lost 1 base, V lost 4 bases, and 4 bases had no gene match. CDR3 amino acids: CASSSRQGNTGELFF. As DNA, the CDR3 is TGTGCCAGCAGCTCCCGACAGGGGAACACCGGGGAGCTGTTTTTT.

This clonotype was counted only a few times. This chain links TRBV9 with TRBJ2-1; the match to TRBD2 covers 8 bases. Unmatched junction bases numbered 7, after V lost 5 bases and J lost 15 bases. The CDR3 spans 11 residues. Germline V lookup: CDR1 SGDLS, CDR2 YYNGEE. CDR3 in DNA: TGTGCCAGCAGGAGGGGGACTAGTCTGTTCTTC. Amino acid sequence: CASRRGTSLFF.

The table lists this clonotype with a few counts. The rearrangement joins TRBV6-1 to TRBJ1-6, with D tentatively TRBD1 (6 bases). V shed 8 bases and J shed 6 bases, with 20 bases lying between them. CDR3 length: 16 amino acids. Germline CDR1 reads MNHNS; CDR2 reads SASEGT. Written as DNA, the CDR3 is TGTGCCAGCCCTCGGCCCCTGACAGGCTTTAATTCACCCCTCCACTTT. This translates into CASPRPLTGFNSPLHF.

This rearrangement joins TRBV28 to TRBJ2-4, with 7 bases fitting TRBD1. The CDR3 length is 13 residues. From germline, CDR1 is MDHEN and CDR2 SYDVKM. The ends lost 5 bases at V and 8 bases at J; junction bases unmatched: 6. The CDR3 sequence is CASSQRGPDIQYF. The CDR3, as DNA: TGTGCCAGCAGTCAGAGGGGGCCAGACATTCAGTACTTC.

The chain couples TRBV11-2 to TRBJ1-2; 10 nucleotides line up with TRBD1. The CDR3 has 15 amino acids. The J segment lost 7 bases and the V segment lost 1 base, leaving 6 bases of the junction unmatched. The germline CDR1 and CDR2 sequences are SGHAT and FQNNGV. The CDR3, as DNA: TGTGCCAGCAGCTTAGGGCCCGGGACAGGGGTTGGCTACACCTTC. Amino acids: CASSLGPGTGVGYTF. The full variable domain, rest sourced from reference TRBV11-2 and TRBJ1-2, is EAGVAQSPRYKIIEKRQSVAFWCNPISGHATLYWYQQILGQGPKLLIQFQNNGVVDDSQLPKDRFSAERLKGVDSTLKIQPAKLEDSAVYLCASSLGPGTGVGYTFGSGTRLTVV.

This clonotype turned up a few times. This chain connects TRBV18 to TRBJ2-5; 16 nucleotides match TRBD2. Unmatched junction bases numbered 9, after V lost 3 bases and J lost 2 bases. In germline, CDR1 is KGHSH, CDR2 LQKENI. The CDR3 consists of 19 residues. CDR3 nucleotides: TGTGCCAGCTCACCGGTTACCGGGACTAGCGGGGGGGCTCAAGAGACCCAGTACTTC. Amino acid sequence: CASSPVTGTSGGAQETQYF.

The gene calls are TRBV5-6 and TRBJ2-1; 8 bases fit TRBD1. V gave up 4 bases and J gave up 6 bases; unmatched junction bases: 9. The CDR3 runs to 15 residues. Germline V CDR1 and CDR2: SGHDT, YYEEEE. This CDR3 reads CASSPEDREFNEQFF. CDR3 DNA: TGTGCCAGCAGCCCTGAGGACAGGGAGTTCAATGAGCAGTTCTTC.

CDR3 protein: CSARVLDRVWGEQFF. The CDR3 DNA reads as TGCAGTGCTAGAGTCCTTGACAGGGTTTGGGGTGAGCAGTTCTTC. This chain links TRBV20-1 with TRBJ2-1; TRBD1 matches at 7 bases. Germline assignment: CDR1 DFQATT and CDR2 SNEGSKA (reference sequence). J was trimmed by 9 bases and V by 1 base; bases with no gene match: 12. CDR3 length: 15 amino acids.

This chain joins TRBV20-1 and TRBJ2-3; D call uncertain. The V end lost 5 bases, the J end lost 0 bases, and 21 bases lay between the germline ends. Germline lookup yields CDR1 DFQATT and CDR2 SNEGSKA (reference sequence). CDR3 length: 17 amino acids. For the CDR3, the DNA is TGCAGTGCTCCTAACCCGCACTTCCCCGTAAGCACAGATACGCAGTATTTT. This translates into CSAPNPHFPVSTDTQYF.

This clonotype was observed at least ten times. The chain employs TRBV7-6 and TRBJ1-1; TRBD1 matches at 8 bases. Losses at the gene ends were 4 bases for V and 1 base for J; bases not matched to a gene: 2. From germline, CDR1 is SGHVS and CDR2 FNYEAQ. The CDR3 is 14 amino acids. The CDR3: CASSYRGRNTEAFF. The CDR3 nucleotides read TGTGCCAGCAGCTACAGGGGGAGGAACACTGAAGCTTTCTTT.

CDR3: CASSSSRQGHEQYF. CDR3 nucleotides: TGTGCCAGCAGCTCCTCCCGGCAGGGCCACGAGCAGTACTTC. The chain joins TRBV7-6 to TRBJ2-7; D might be TRBD1 (5 bases). In germline, CDR1 is SGHVS, CDR2 FNYEAQ. Trimming took 4 bases from V and 5 from J, leaving 15 bases between them. The CDR3 has 14 amino acids.

In DNA form, the CDR3 reads TGTGCCACCAGCAGAGACCACCGAGGGGCCTCTGGAAACACCATATATTTT. This sequence encodes CATSRDHRGASGNTIYF. The J gene is TRBJ1-3, the V gene TRBV15; possible D gene TRBD1, 5 bases. The CDR3 is made up of 17 amino acids. CDR1 is LNHNV and CDR2 is YYDKDF in the germline V gene (reference sequence). V was trimmed by 0 bases and J by 0 bases, leaving 12 bases between them. Supplemented by reference TRBV15 and TRBJ1-3, the full variable domain reads DAMVIQNPRYQVTQFGKPVTLSCSQTLNHNVMYWYQQKSSQAPKLLFHYYDKDFNNEADTPDNFQSRRPNTSFCFLDIRSPGLGDTAMYLCATSRDHRGASGNTIYFGEGSWLTVV.

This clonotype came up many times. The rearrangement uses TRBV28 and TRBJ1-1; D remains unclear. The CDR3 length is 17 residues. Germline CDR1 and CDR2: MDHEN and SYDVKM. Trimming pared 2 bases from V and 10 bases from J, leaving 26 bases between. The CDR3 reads CASSLNPGPGSPEGAFF. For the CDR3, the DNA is TGTGCCAGCAGTTTAAACCCAGGACCTGGGTCGCCAGAAGGAGCTTTCTTT.

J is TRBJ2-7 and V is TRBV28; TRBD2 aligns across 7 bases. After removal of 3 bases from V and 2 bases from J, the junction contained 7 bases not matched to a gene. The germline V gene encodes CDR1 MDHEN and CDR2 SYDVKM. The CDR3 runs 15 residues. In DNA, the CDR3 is TGTGCCAGCAGTTTGGGAGCGGGGATCCCCTACGAGCAGTACTTC. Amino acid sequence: CASSLGAGIPYEQYF.